This T cell receptor beta chain emerged from a study of blood T cells in healthy people across ages. The use of a sample-barcoded 5' primer and a J-beta primer mix characterized a second PCR of 7 to 11 cycles. Every sample gave at least 3 million paired-end reads containing CDR3. TCRdb redid the calling of the 5' RACE reads with MiXCR, one entry per CDR3 protein. This table holds 2 million or so distinct CDR3 sequences, roughly 50% found once. CDR1 and CDR2 from the germline V gene are MDHEN and SYDVKM. The length of the CDR3 is 15 residues. Trimming stripped 8 bases from V and 3 bases from J, with 19 bases between.

The gene calls are TRBV28 and TRBJ1-1; tentatively, D is TRBD1 (5 bases). This sequence originates from a woman aged 40 to 50 in good health. Sequencing used blood. CDR3 sequence (DNA): TGTGCCAGCTTGCAGGGCCCCTCGACGGACACTGAAGCTTTCTTT. This gives the protein CASLQGPSTDTEAFF.